Listed below are T cell receptor beta chains from one sample, sequenced in a study of molecular identifiers for immune sequencing clone quantification. From the PCR reads, TCRdb called clonotypes with MiXCR, one entry per CDR3 protein. This repertoire shows approximately 54,000 distinct CDR3 sequences, around 27% found once; its top ten account for 1.9%. The sequenced material came from naive CD8+ T cells from blood, with Jurkat cell RNA spiked in. The receptor set was obtained from a human donor in good health. Some libraries in this study had Jurkat cell RNA spiked in. Each CDR3 is given with its conserved first and last residue. The D gene is left open where the match is weak. Not all rows give a size; the values are once, few, many and, for expanded clones, a class.

cdr3_nt: TGTGCCAGCAGTTACTTCCGGGACAGACCTGATCAGCCCCAGCATTTT
cdr3_aa: CASSYFRDRPDQPQHF
j_call: TRBJ1-5
d_call: TRBD1
v_call: TRBV6-6
clone_size: many

cdr3_nt: TGTGCCAGCAGCGCACAGGGGGACGAGCAGTACTTC
cdr3_aa: CASSAQGDEQYF
j_call: TRBJ2-7
d_call: TRBD1
v_call: TRBV5-5
clone_size: many

cdr3_nt: TGTGCCAGCAGCTTATGGTCGGGGGAGACCCAGTACTTC
cdr3_aa: CASSLWSGETQYF
j_call: TRBJ2-5
d_call: NA
v_call: TRBV7-3
clone_size: many

cdr3_nt: TGTGCCAGCAGTTTAGGCTGGACTAGCGGGAGAATATTGGACACAGATACGCAGTATTTT
cdr3_aa: CASSLGWTSGRILDTDTQYF
j_call: TRBJ2-3
d_call: TRBD2
v_call: TRBV28
clone_size: many

cdr3_nt: TGTGCCAGCAGTTACGCCGGGACCGCGGAAAAACTGTTTTTT
cdr3_aa: CASSYAGTAEKLFF
j_call: TRBJ1-4
d_call: NA
v_call: TRBV6-2/TRBV6-3
clone_size: many

cdr3_nt: TGCGCCAGCAGCCAAGGACGCACAGATACGCAGTATTTT
cdr3_aa: CASSQGRTDTQYF
j_call: TRBJ2-3
d_call: NA
v_call: TRBV4-3
clone_size: many

cdr3_nt: TGTGCCTGCAGCGCGACGGGGGGCATGAGTCAGCCCCAGCATTTT
cdr3_aa: CACSATGGMSQPQHF
j_call: TRBJ1-5
d_call: NA
v_call: TRBV5-3
clone_size: NA

cdr3_nt: TGTGCCAGTAGTATAGGTAGCGGGACCTACGAGCAGTACTTC
cdr3_aa: CASSIGSGTYEQYF
j_call: TRBJ2-7
d_call: TRBD2
v_call: TRBV19
clone_size: many

cdr3_nt: TGTGCCAGTAGCCTGGGGGAGAGGTCTGGGGCCAACGTCCTGACTTTC
cdr3_aa: CASSLGERSGANVLTF
j_call: TRBJ2-6
d_call: NA
v_call: TRBV19
clone_size: NA

cdr3_nt: TGTGCCAGCAGCCCCCAGGAGGCCTACGAGCAGTACTTC
cdr3_aa: CASSPQEAYEQYF
j_call: TRBJ2-7
d_call: NA
v_call: TRBV7-9
clone_size: many

cdr3_nt: TGCAGCGTTGAAGGACGGGGATTTAACACTGAAGCTTTCTTT
cdr3_aa: CSVEGRGFNTEAFF
j_call: TRBJ1-1
d_call: NA
v_call: TRBV29-1
clone_size: many

cdr3_nt: TGTGCCAGCAGCCAAGAGAGGTTGGTCGCTGAAGCTTTCTTT
cdr3_aa: CASSQERLVAEAFF
j_call: TRBJ1-1
d_call: NA
v_call: TRBV4-2
clone_size: many

cdr3_nt: TGTGCCAGCAGTCTCCGGGACGGTAATCAGCCCCAGCATTTT
cdr3_aa: CASSLRDGNQPQHF
j_call: TRBJ1-5
d_call: NA
v_call: TRBV6-5
clone_size: many

cdr3_nt: TGTGCCAGTAGTTGGAGGTACCAAGAGACCCAGTACTTC
cdr3_aa: CASSWRYQETQYF
j_call: TRBJ2-5
d_call: NA
v_call: TRBV19
clone_size: many

cdr3_nt: TGTGCCACCAGCAGAGACGGAAGGAGCAATCAGCCCCAGCATTTT
cdr3_aa: CATSRDGRSNQPQHF
j_call: TRBJ1-5
d_call: NA
v_call: TRBV15
clone_size: many

cdr3_nt: TGCGCCAGCAGCGCGGCCGGGGGGCCCTACAATGAGCAGTTCTTC
cdr3_aa: CASSAAGGPYNEQFF
j_call: TRBJ2-1
d_call: NA
v_call: TRBV5-1
clone_size: few

cdr3_nt: TGTGCCAGCAGTTATAGTCCTAGCGGGGGATATACGCAGTATTTT
cdr3_aa: CASSYSPSGGYTQYF
j_call: TRBJ2-3
d_call: TRBD2
v_call: TRBV6-2/TRBV6-3
clone_size: many

cdr3_nt: TGTGCCAGCACTGCGGGCGGGGCAGGAGAGACCCAGTACTTC
cdr3_aa: CASTAGGAGETQYF
j_call: TRBJ2-5
d_call: NA
v_call: TRBV12-3/TRBV12-4
clone_size: few

cdr3_nt: TGTGCCAGCAGTCAGAATTATTTACCGAAGAACAATGAGCAGTTCTTC
cdr3_aa: CASSQNYLPKNNEQFF
j_call: TRBJ2-1
d_call: NA
v_call: TRBV7-9
clone_size: many

cdr3_nt: TGTGCCAGCGGTGCGGGGGCGGGCAATCAGCCCCAGCATTTT
cdr3_aa: CASGAGAGNQPQHF
j_call: TRBJ1-5
d_call: NA
v_call: TRBV2
clone_size: many

cdr3_nt: TGTGCCAGCAGTAAAAACAACTATGGCTACACCTTC
cdr3_aa: CASSKNNYGYTF
j_call: TRBJ1-2
d_call: NA
v_call: TRBV27
clone_size: many

cdr3_nt: TGTGCCAGCAGCCCCCAAATCCTGCAGTATAGCAATCAGCCCCAGCATTTT
cdr3_aa: CASSPQILQYSNQPQHF
j_call: TRBJ1-5
d_call: NA
v_call: TRBV7-2
clone_size: many

cdr3_nt: TGTGCCTGGAGCCCCGGGGTAGCGCTCTTTCGCGTGCAGTACTTC
cdr3_aa: CAWSPGVALFRVQYF
j_call: TRBJ2-7
d_call: NA
v_call: TRBV30
clone_size: many

cdr3_nt: TGTGCCAGCAATCCTGCCCCCCGGCCTATCGAAGACCGGACTAGATGGTTCTTC
cdr3_aa: CASNPAPRPIEDRTRWFF
j_call: TRBJ2-1
d_call: TRBD2
v_call: TRBV6-2/TRBV6-3
clone_size: few

cdr3_nt: TGTGCCAGCAGCCCCCCGGACAGGGGGCTCACCGGGGAGCTGTTTTTT
cdr3_aa: CASSPPDRGLTGELFF
j_call: TRBJ2-2
d_call: TRBD1
v_call: TRBV7-9
clone_size: NA

cdr3_nt: TGTGCCAGCAGCGTAGCGGTAGGGGTTAGCCAAGAGACCCAGTACTTC
cdr3_aa: CASSVAVGVSQETQYF
j_call: TRBJ2-5
d_call: NA
v_call: TRBV9
clone_size: many

cdr3_nt: TGTGCCAGTAGTATAGTCGCGGCTGGCACAGATACGCAGTATTTT
cdr3_aa: CASSIVAAGTDTQYF
j_call: TRBJ2-3
d_call: NA
v_call: TRBV19
clone_size: NA

cdr3_nt: TGTGCCAGCAGCCCCGTACCGATCTACGAGCAGTACTTC
cdr3_aa: CASSPVPIYEQYF
j_call: TRBJ2-7
d_call: NA
v_call: TRBV7-2
clone_size: many

cdr3_nt: TGTGCCACCAGCAGAGATAGGCAGGGTCTCACAGATACGCAGTATTTT
cdr3_aa: CATSRDRQGLTDTQYF
j_call: TRBJ2-3
d_call: NA
v_call: TRBV15
clone_size: many

cdr3_nt: TGTGCCAGCAGGGCGACAGGGCGTAACTATGGCTACACCTTC
cdr3_aa: CASRATGRNYGYTF
j_call: TRBJ1-2
d_call: TRBD1
v_call: TRBV12-3/TRBV12-4
clone_size: NA

cdr3_nt: TGTGCCAGCAGGGGCCAGGGATCGGGCTACGAGCAGTACTTC
cdr3_aa: CASRGQGSGYEQYF
j_call: TRBJ2-7
d_call: NA
v_call: TRBV28
clone_size: many

cdr3_nt: TGTGCCAGCAGCGGACTAGCGGGGGGGCCGGATACGCAGTATTTT
cdr3_aa: CASSGLAGGPDTQYF
j_call: TRBJ2-3
d_call: TRBD2
v_call: TRBV7-2
clone_size: many

cdr3_nt: TGTGCCACCAGTGACCGTATGATCCGGGACAGAACGTCCGGGGAGCTGTTTTTT
cdr3_aa: CATSDRMIRDRTSGELFF
j_call: TRBJ2-2
d_call: TRBD1
v_call: TRBV24-1
clone_size: NA

cdr3_nt: TGTGCCAGCAGCCAAGAGTGGTCGCTTGGGATAGATACGCAGTATTTT
cdr3_aa: CASSQEWSLGIDTQYF
j_call: TRBJ2-3
d_call: NA
v_call: TRBV3-1
clone_size: NA

cdr3_nt: TGTGCCAGCAGAACTAGTGGGGACAGTGTTGAGGCCCAGTACTTC
cdr3_aa: CASRTSGDSVEAQYF
j_call: TRBJ2-5
d_call: TRBD1
v_call: TRBV7-2
clone_size: NA

cdr3_nt: TGTGCCAGCAGCTTAGGTACACTGGGGAACACTGAAGCTTTCTTT
cdr3_aa: CASSLGTLGNTEAFF
j_call: TRBJ1-1
d_call: NA
v_call: TRBV7-9
clone_size: many

cdr3_nt: TGTGCCAGCAGCCTGAGGAACACTGAAGCTTTCTTT
cdr3_aa: CASSLRNTEAFF
j_call: TRBJ1-1
d_call: NA
v_call: TRBV13
clone_size: many

cdr3_nt: TGTGCCATCAGTGATGGGCAGGGGGCCTATCAGCCCCAGCATTTT
cdr3_aa: CAISDGQGAYQPQHF
j_call: TRBJ1-5
d_call: TRBD1
v_call: TRBV10-3
clone_size: many

cdr3_nt: TGTGCCAGCAGCCCGATGGCTCTAGCCGGGGAGCTGTTTTTT
cdr3_aa: CASSPMALAGELFF
j_call: TRBJ2-2
d_call: NA
v_call: TRBV7-9
clone_size: many

cdr3_nt: TGTGCCAGCAGTTTTTTAGCGGGAAGCACCGGGGAGCTGTTTTTT
cdr3_aa: CASSFLAGSTGELFF
j_call: TRBJ2-2
d_call: TRBD2
v_call: TRBV12-3/TRBV12-4
clone_size: few

cdr3_nt: TGTGCCAGCAGTTTCGGGTCGAACACCGGGGAGCTGTTTTTT
cdr3_aa: CASSFGSNTGELFF
j_call: TRBJ2-2
d_call: NA
v_call: TRBV12-3/TRBV12-4
clone_size: NA

cdr3_nt: TGTGCCAGCAGTTTACCTCGGGGGGTTGGCGGTACTAATGAAAAACTGTTTTTT
cdr3_aa: CASSLPRGVGGTNEKLFF
j_call: TRBJ1-4
d_call: NA
v_call: TRBV28
clone_size: many

cdr3_nt: TGTGCCAGCAGTTCCCCAGCGGGGGGGTACACAGATACGCAGTATTTT
cdr3_aa: CASSSPAGGYTDTQYF
j_call: TRBJ2-3
d_call: TRBD2
v_call: TRBV6-2/TRBV6-3
clone_size: many

cdr3_nt: TGTGCCAGCAGCCTCCAAACATACGGAAGCCCTGAAGCTTTCTTT
cdr3_aa: CASSLQTYGSPEAFF
j_call: TRBJ1-1
d_call: NA
v_call: TRBV7-9
clone_size: many

cdr3_nt: TGCAGTGCTGGAGATGGGCTTGGGACCTACGAGCAGTACTTC
cdr3_aa: CSAGDGLGTYEQYF
j_call: TRBJ2-7
d_call: NA
v_call: TRBV20-1
clone_size: NA

cdr3_nt: TGTGCCAGCAGCCTGCGTGCGGGTTCCCATGAGACCCAGTACTTC
cdr3_aa: CASSLRAGSHETQYF
j_call: TRBJ2-5
d_call: NA
v_call: TRBV13
clone_size: many

cdr3_nt: TGTGCCAGCAGTGGAATCAGCTACGAGCAGTACTTC
cdr3_aa: CASSGISYEQYF
j_call: TRBJ2-7
d_call: NA
v_call: TRBV25-1
clone_size: many

cdr3_nt: TGTGCCAGCAGCTTAGACACGGAAAAACTGTTTTTT
cdr3_aa: CASSLDTEKLFF
j_call: TRBJ1-4
d_call: NA
v_call: TRBV7-9
clone_size: many

cdr3_nt: TGTGCCATAGAGAGCGGGAGCGGGTCCTACGAGCAGTACTTC
cdr3_aa: CAIESGSGSYEQYF
j_call: TRBJ2-7
d_call: TRBD2
v_call: TRBV10-3
clone_size: many